This T cell receptor (beta chain) originates from a study of OX40 agonist ivuxolimab in advanced cancers. Study-wide context: Hepatocellular carcinoma, melanoma, renal cell or head and neck cancer occurred in dose-escalation patients. Study findings and constraints: Both CD4+ and CD8+ T cell populations in blood had undergone clonal expansion by week 6 at 0.1 to 3.0 mg/kg.

The germline CDR1 and CDR2 sequences are SGHAT and FQNNGV. The V gene lost 5 bases and the J gene lost 8 bases, with 12 bases spanning the gap. The CDR3 sequence is 12 residues long. Assay used: immunoSEQ multiplex PCR; TCRdb lists only in-frame clones, some missing. The sample has 37,000 or so clones; more than 75% are singletons. Regarding this clone: Its matching antigen is unknown.

The origin of this receptor is an adult with an advanced solid tumor such as melanoma, head and neck, liver or kidney cancer. V gene TRBV11-2 combines with J gene TRBJ1-2; TRBD1 is a possible D gene (6 bases). The specimen was CD4+ or CD8+ T cells sorted from blood, collected in a trial of the OX40 agonist ivuxolimab. The CDR3 DNA reads TGTGCCAGCAGCCCGGGGGCAACCGGCTACACCTTC. Protein product: CASSPGATGYTF.